What follows is one T cell receptor beta chain and its context. Trimming shortened V by 3 bases and J by 5 bases, and 14 bases separated the two germline ends. This CDR3 region has 13 residues. CDR1 is GTSNPN, CDR2 SVGIG, per germline (reference sequence). This table comes from immunoSEQ multiplex PCR, and its TCRdb copy is limited to in-frame clones, with some not included. The sample has around 230,000 clones; 83% are singletons. The data originate from a study of blood T cell repertoires in COVID-19. The TCR originated in a woman aged 40-49 years with active or convalescent COVID-19. The genes are TRBV30 and TRBJ2-7; D perhaps matches TRBD2 (5 bases). Sample: peripheral blood. DNA for the CDR3: TGTGCCTGGAGGCGCAGGACTTCACACGAGCAGTACTTC. Its translation: CAWRRRTSHEQYF.